Sequencing of this T cell receptor (beta chain) was carried out in a study of cytomegalovirus exposure and HLA in healthy donors. Findings and caveats of the study: Reportedly, diagnosis of cytomegalovirus status by the classifier showed high specificity and sensitivity. Cytomegalovirus-associated TCR beta chains were listed, numbering 150 to 200.

This table comes from immunoSEQ multiplex PCR, and its TCRdb copy is limited to in-frame clones, with some not included. The sample yields approximately 270,000 clones, roughly 87% seen once. An approximately 130-subject validation cohort, separate from the approximately 670-subject first cohort, supplied the donors. Trimming took 2 bases from V and 2 from J, leaving 11 bases between them. The CDR3 is 15 residues long. In germline, CDR1 is MNHEY, CDR2 SVGAGI. With regard to this clone: The antigen is unknown.

The sequenced sample was PBMCs. The chain uses TRBV6-5 and TRBJ2-3; D possibly corresponds to TRBD2 (6 bases). The sequence was collected from a man between 18 and 29 years old in good health and CMV-seropositive. The DNA for the CDR3 is TGTGCCAGCAGTTACCGCGGGGCATTCACAGATACGCAGTATTTT. Translating gives CASSYRGAFTDTQYF.